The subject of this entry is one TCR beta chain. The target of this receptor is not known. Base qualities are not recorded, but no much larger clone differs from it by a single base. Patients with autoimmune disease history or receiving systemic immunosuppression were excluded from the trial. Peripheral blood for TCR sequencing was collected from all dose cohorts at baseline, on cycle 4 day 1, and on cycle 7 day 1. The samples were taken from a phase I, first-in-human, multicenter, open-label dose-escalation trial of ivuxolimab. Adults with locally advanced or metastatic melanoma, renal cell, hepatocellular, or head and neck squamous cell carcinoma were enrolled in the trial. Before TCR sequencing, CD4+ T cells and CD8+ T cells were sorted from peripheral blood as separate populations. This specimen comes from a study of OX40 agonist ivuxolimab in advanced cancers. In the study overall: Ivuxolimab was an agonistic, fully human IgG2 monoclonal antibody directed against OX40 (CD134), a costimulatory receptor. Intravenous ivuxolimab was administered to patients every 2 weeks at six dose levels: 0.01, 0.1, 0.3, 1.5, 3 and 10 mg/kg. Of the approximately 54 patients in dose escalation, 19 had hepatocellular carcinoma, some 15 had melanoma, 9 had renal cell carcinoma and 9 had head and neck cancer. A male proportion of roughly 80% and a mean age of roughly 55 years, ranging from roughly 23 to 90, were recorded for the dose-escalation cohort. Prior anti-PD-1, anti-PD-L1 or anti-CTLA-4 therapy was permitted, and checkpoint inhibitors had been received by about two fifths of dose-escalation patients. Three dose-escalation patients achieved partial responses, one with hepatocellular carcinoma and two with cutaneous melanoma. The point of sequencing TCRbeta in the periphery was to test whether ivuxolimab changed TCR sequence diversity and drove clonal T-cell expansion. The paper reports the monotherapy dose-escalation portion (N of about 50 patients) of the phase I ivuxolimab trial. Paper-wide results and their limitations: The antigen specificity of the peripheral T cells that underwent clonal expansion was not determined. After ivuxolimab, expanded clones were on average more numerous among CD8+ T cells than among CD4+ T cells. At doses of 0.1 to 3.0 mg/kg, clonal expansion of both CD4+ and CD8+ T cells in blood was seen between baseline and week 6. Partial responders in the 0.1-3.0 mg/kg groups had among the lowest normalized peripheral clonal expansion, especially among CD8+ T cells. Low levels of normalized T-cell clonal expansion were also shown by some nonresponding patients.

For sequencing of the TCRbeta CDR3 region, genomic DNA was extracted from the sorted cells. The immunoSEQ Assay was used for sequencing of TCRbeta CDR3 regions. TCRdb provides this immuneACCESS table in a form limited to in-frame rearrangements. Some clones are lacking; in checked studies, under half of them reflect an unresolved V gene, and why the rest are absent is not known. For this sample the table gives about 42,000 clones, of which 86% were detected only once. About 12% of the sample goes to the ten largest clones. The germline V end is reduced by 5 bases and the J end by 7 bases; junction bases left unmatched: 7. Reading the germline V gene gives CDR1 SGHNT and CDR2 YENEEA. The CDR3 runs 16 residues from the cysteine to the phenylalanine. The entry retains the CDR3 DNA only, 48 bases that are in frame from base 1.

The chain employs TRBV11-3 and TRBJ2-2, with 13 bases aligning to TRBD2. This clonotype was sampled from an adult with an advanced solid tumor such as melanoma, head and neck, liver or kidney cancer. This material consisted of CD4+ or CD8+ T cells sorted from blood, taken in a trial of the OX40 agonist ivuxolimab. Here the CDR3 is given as CASSARTSGRRGELFF. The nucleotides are TGTGCCAGCAGCGCCCGGACTAGCGGGAGACGCGGGGAGCTGTTTTTT. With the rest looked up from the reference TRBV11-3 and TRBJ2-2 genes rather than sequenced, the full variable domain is EAGVVQSPRYKIIEKKQPVAFWCNPISGHNTLYWYLQNLGQGPELLIRYENEEAVDDSQLPKDRFSAERLKGVDSTLKIQPAELGDSAVYLCASSARTSGRRGELFFGEGSRLTVL.